A single sample gave rise to the 20 T cell receptor beta chains below, sequenced in a study of PD-1 blockade in classical Hodgkin lymphoma. Described time point: cycle 4 day 1 (C4D1), after 6 weeks of nivolumab. Every patient was affected by relapse after autologous stem cell transplantation, while exposure to brentuximab vedotin was not uniform. Libraries were prepared by immunoSEQ multiplex PCR; TCRdb keeps only in-frame clonotypes and omits some of them. The sample has fewer than 20,000 clones; roughly 65% are singletons. The material was peripheral blood mononuclear cells (PBMCs), obtained before the fourth cycle of nivolumab. Receptors were obtained from a human donor with classical Hodgkin lymphoma.

The chain uses TRBV29-1 and TRBJ2-1; 7 nucleotides agree with TRBD2. This CDR3 has 15 residues. The J segment lost 8 bases and the V segment lost 4 bases, leaving 14 bases of the junction unmatched. Germline CDR1 reads SQVTM; CDR2 reads ANQGSEA. The CDR3 loop reads CSVANGGSGGDEQFF. The CDR3 DNA follows: TGCAGCGTTGCAAACGGGGGGTCCGGGGGAGATGAGCAGTTCTTC.

This chain uses TRBV4-2 with TRBJ2-1; 12 bases align to TRBD2. V lost 0 bases, J lost 7 bases, and 7 bases stayed unmatched. CDR3 length equals 17 residues. Germline V gives CDR1 LGHNA, CDR2 YNFKEQ. The CDR3 DNA is TGTGCCAGCAGCCAAGAGCCTAGCGGGAGGGCCGGGAATGAGCAGTTCTTC. This gives the protein CASSQEPSGRAGNEQFF.

In its sample, this clone was seen a few times. The chain has TRBV29-1 and TRBJ1-1; the match to TRBD1 covers 7 bases. J gave up 6 bases and V 6 bases, and 4 bases lay outside the gene matches. Germline V lookup: CDR1 SQVTM, CDR2 ANQGSEA. CDR3 length: 11 amino acids. CDR3: CSVNRGPEAFF. The CDR3 DNA reads TGCAGCGTCAACAGGGGTCCTGAAGCTTTCTTT.

The chain links TRBV27 to TRBJ2-5; D is unresolved. Trimming left V 8 bases short and J 4 bases short, with 8 bases between. Per germline, CDR1 MNHEY and CDR2 SMNVEV (reference sequence). CDR3 length: 11 amino acids. The chain's CDR3 is CASGWGETQYF. The DNA for the CDR3 is TGTGCCAGCGGGTGGGGAGAGACCCAGTACTTC.

V usage is TRBV19 and J usage is TRBJ2-1; perhaps TRBD2 as D (5 bases). Deletions cut 7 bases from V and 1 base from J, with 14 bases between. The CDR3 consists of 15 residues. Germline V gene data show CDR1 as LNHDA and CDR2 as SQIVND (reference sequence). The CDR3 DNA reads as TGTGCCAGTACCCTGGGCGGGCGGTCCTACAATGAGCAGTTCTTC. Protein sequence: CASTLGGRSYNEQFF.

This clone occurred a few times. The V call is TRBV27, the J call TRBJ2-6, with D perhaps TRBD1 or TRBD2 (5 bases each). The CDR3 length is 16 residues. Germline assignment: CDR1 MNHEY and CDR2 SMNVEV (reference sequence). Trimming took off 3 bases at V and 4 bases at J, with 13 bases between the two ends. This CDR3 reads CASSFSVGTGANVLTF. The CDR3 DNA reads TGTGCCAGCAGTTTTTCAGTAGGGACCGGGGCCAACGTCCTGACTTTC.

The chain has TRBV27 and TRBJ1-5; unclear D gene. This CDR3 has 13 residues. The V gene's germline CDR1 is MNHEY and CDR2 SMNVEV (reference sequence). V lost 5 bases to trimming and J lost 7 bases, with 12 bases between them. The CDR3, as DNA: TGTGCCAGCAGTAGGGTAAGAGGGCAGCCCCAGCATTTT. Protein product: CASSRVRGQPQHF.

The V call is TRBV11-2, the J call TRBJ2-4; TRBD2 agrees at 8 bases. The ends lost 5 bases at V and 0 bases at J; junction bases unmatched: 6. The germline CDR1 and CDR2 sequences are SGHAT and FQNNGV. The CDR3 totals 16 residues. In nucleotides, the CDR3 is TGTGCCAGCAGCCCAGTAGCGGGAATAGCCAAAAACATTCAGTACTTC. Amino acids: CASSPVAGIAKNIQYF.

This chain joins TRBV14 and TRBJ1-1, with 7 bases identical to TRBD1. The length of the CDR3 is 14 residues. After removal of 4 bases from V and 8 bases from J, the junction contained 10 bases not matched to a gene. Germline CDR1 is SGHDN and CDR2 is FVKESK. The DNA for the CDR3 is TGTGCCAGCAGCCCAGCTCCGGGACAGAGAGAAGCTTTCTTT. It encodes CASSPAPGQREAFF.

V usage is TRBV10-3 and J usage is TRBJ2-1; 10 bases are a match to TRBD2. The germline gives CDR1 ENHRY, CDR2 SYGVKD. The CDR3 is 15 residues long. After removal of 4 bases from V and 7 bases from J, the junction contained 7 bases not matched to a gene. The CDR3 here is CAISGEPSGSNEQFF. In DNA, the CDR3 is TGTGCCATCAGTGGGGAGCCTAGCGGGAGTAATGAGCAGTTCTTC.

This clone was seen only once. The V call is TRBV6-1, the J call TRBJ1-5, with D unresolved. V was pared by 2 bases and J by 3 bases, with 5 bases between. Germline lookup yields CDR1 MNHNS and CDR2 SASEGT. This CDR3 comprises 13 residues. As DNA, the CDR3 is TGTGCCAGCAGTGAACAATACAATCAGCCCCAGCATTTT. Translating gives CASSEQYNQPQHF.

J is TRBJ2-1 and V is TRBV4-1; D is unclear. Germline-derived CDR1 and CDR2 are MGHRA and YSYEKL. Trimming left V 4 bases short and J 6 bases short, with 13 bases between. The CDR3 runs to 14 residues. CDR3 sequence reads: CASSPGLLGNEQFF. The CDR3 DNA reads TGCGCCAGCAGCCCTGGGTTACTTGGCAATGAGCAGTTCTTC.

The V call is TRBV6-5, the J call TRBJ2-7; D may be TRBD2 (6 bases). Germline CDR1 and CDR2: MNHEY and SVGAGI. With 4 bases removed from V and 2 bases from J, the gap between germline ends came to 12 bases. This CDR3 spans 14 amino acids. The DNA of the CDR3 is TGTGCCAGCAGTTTGCGGGACTCAGCCTACGAGCAGTACTTC. As protein: CASSLRDSAYEQYF.

The gene calls are TRBV6-1 and TRBJ1-1, with D hard to call. Germline assignment: CDR1 MNHNS and CDR2 SASEGT. Trimming shortened V by 10 bases and J by 11 bases, and 14 bases separated the two germline ends. This CDR3 has 10 amino acids. The CDR3 DNA reads TGTGCCACCATCTCGAATGGGGCTTTCTTT. It codes for CATISNGAFF.

This chain connects TRBV27 to TRBJ2-7; D may be TRBD2 (6 bases). Germline lookup yields CDR1 MNHEY and CDR2 SMNVEV (reference sequence). V gave up 4 bases and J gave up 3 bases, with 13 bases separating them. The CDR3 runs to 14 residues. CDR3 bases: TGTGCCAGCAGTTCTGGGACTCAGTACTACGAGCAGTACTTC. Encoded protein: CASSSGTQYYEQYF.

This chain uses TRBV6-1 with TRBJ2-6; D is uncertain. The CDR3 contains 14 residues. CDR1 MNHNS and CDR2 SASEGT come from the germline V gene. V gave up 4 bases and J gave up 3 bases, with 7 bases separating them. CDR3 amino acids: CASSAQFGANVLTF. The CDR3 DNA follows: TGTGCCAGCAGTGCCCAGTTTGGGGCCAACGTCCTGACTTTC.

By proportion, this clone is large. The chain links TRBV27 to TRBJ2-3; 11 positions match TRBD2. Germline V gene data show CDR1 as MNHEY and CDR2 as SMNVEV (reference sequence). V lost 5 bases and J lost 8; bases outside the gene matches: 12. This CDR3 region has 16 residues. Written as DNA, the CDR3 is TGTGCCAGCAGTCAACTAGCGGGAGCGTCCGCACTTACGCAGTATTTT. This sequence encodes CASSQLAGASALTQYF.

The chain carries TRBV19 and TRBJ1-2; the match to TRBD1 covers 9 bases. CDR1 and CDR2 from the germline V gene are LNHDA and SQIVND (reference sequence). After removal of 4 bases from V and 5 bases from J, the junction contained 5 bases not matched to a gene. The CDR3 is 14 amino acids. CDR3 DNA sequence: TGTGCCAGTAGTACCGACAGGGGGGTATATGGCTACACCTTC. Protein: CASSTDRGVYGYTF. Combining the CDR3 with reference TRBV19 and TRBJ1-2 gives the whole variable domain DGGITQSPKYLFRKEGQNVTLSCEQNLNHDAMYWYRQDPGQGLRLIYYSQIVNDFQKGDIAEGYSVSREKKESFPLTVTSAQKNPTAFYLCASSTDRGVYGYTFGSGTRLTVV.

A few counts support this clone. The chain couples TRBV9 to TRBJ1-1; tentative D call: TRBD1 (5 bases). CDR3 size: 14 residues. The V end was cut by 1 base, the J end by 1 base, with 8 bases between. Germline lookup yields CDR1 SGDLS and CDR2 YYNGEE. In nucleotides, the CDR3 is TGTGCCAGCAGCGTACGAACAGGGAACACTGAAGCTTTCTTT. It translates to CASSVRTGNTEAFF.

This chain links TRBV11-3 with TRBJ2-1, with 12 positions matching TRBD2. The germline V gene has CDR1 SGHNT and CDR2 YENEEA. CDR3 length equals 15 residues. After removal of 6 bases from V and 6 bases from J, the junction contained 6 bases not matched to a gene. The CDR3 DNA follows: TGTGCCAGCAGTGTGACTAGCGGGAGATTCAATGAGCAGTTCTTC. This gives the protein CASSVTSGRFNEQFF. The entire variable domain, with the rest obtained from reference TRBV11-3 and TRBJ2-1, is as follows: EAGVVQSPRYKIIEKKQPVAFWCNPISGHNTLYWYLQNLGQGPELLIRYENEEAVDDSQLPKDRFSAERLKGVDSTLKIQPAELGDSAVYLCASSVTSGRFNEQFFGPGTRLTVL.